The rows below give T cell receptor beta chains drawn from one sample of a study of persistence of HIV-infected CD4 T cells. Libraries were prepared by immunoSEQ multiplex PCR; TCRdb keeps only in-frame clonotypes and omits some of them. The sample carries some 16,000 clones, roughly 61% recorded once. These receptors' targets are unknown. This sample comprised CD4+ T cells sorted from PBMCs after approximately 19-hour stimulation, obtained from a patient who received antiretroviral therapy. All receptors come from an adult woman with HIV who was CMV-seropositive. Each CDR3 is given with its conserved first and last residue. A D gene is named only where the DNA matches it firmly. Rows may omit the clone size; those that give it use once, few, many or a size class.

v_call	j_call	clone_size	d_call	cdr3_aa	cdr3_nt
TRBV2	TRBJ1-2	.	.	CASSPLNYGYTF	TGTGCCAGCAGCCCTCTTAACTATGGCTACACCTTC
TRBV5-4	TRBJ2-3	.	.	CASSLGPHGDTQYF	TGTGCCAGCAGCCTAGGGCCCCATGGGGATACGCAGTATTTT
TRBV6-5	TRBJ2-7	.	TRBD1	CASSNLQGTYEQYF	TGTGCCAGCAGTAACCTACAGGGGACCTACGAGCAGTACTTC
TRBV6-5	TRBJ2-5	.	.	CASSYSMGRGRETQYF	TGTGCCAGCAGTTACTCGATGGGTAGGGGCCGAGAGACCCAGTACTTC
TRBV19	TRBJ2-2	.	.	CASRPGTLNTGELFF	TGTGCCAGTAGACCCGGGACTTTGAACACCGGGGAGCTGTTTTTT
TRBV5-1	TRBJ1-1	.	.	CASSLARSDNGAFF	TGCGCCAGCAGCTTGGCCAGGTCAGATAATGGGGCTTTCTTT
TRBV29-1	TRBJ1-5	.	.	CSVRVSGSSNQPQHF	TGCAGCGTTAGAGTGTCCGGCAGTAGCAATCAGCCCCAGCATTTT
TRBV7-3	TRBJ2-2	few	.	CASRYAGTPSTGELFF	TGTGCCAGCAGATACGCCGGGACTCCCAGCACCGGGGAGCTGTTTTTT
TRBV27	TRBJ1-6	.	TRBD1	CASSRPTGGTTLFNSPLHF	TGTGCCAGCAGTCGCCCAACAGGGGGCACTACCTTGTTTAATTCACCCCTCCACTTT
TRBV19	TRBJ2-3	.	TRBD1	CASSPWDREDTQYF	TGTGCCAGTTCGCCCTGGGACAGGGAGGATACGCAGTATTTT
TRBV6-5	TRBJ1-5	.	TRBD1	CASRARGPSNQPQHF	TGTGCCAGCAGGGCCAGGGGGCCCAGCAATCAGCCCCAGCATTTT
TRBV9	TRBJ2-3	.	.	CASSAYDSTDTQYF	TGTGCCAGCAGCGCGTACGACAGCACAGATACGCAGTATTTT
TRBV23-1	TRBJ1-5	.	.	CASSQSPGTSNQPQHF	TGCGCCAGCAGTCAATCCCCCGGGACAAGCAATCAGCCCCAGCATTTT
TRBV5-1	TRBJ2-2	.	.	CASSSLSRDNTGELFF	TGCGCCAGCAGCTCCCTTTCCAGGGACAACACCGGGGAGCTGTTTTTT
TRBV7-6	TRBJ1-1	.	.	CASSLLQNTEAFF	TGTGCCAGCAGCTTATTACAGAACACTGAAGCTTTCTTT
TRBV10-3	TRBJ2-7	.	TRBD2	CAISEGLAGGYEQYF	TGTGCCATCAGTGAAGGGCTAGCGGGGGGCTACGAGCAGTACTTC
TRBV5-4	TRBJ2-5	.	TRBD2	CASSLVGTSGSVSYF	TGTGCCAGCAGCTTGGTTGGGACTAGCGGGTCCGTAAGTTACTTC
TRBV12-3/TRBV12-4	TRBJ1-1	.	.	CASTRREGTEAFF	TGTGCCAGCACCCGAAGAGAGGGCACTGAAGCTTTCTTT